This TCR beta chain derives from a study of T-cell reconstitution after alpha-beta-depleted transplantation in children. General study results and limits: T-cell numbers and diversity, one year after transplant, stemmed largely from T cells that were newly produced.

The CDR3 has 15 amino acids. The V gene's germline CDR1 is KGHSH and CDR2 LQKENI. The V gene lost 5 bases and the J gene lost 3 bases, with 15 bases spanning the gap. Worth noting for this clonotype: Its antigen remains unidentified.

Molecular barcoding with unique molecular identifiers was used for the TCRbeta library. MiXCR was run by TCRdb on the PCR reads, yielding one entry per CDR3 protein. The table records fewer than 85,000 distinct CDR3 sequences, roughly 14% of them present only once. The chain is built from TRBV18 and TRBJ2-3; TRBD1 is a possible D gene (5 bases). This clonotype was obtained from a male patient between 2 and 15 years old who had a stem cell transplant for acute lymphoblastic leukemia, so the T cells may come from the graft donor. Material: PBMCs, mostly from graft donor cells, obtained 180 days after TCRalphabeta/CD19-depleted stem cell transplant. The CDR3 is CASSSYKGFTDTQYF. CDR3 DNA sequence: TGTGCCAGCTCAAGTTATAAGGGGTTTACAGATACGCAGTATTTT.